This paragraph covers one T cell receptor (beta chain) sequence. Its antigen has not been determined. No clone much larger than this one lies a single base away; base qualities are absent. Healthy HIV-negative adults with no recently reported acute infections or vaccinations were included as donors. Only Caucasian adults living in Nashville, Tennessee, USA were represented among the donors. Magnetic negative selection was used to enrich CD4+ T cells, after which naive cells were positively selected on CD45RA and the negative fraction became the memory subset. Blood was obtained by leukapheresis, after which PBMCs were separated by Ficoll-Histopaque density gradient centrifugation and cryopreserved in liquid nitrogen vapor phase. Analytical flow cytometry was used to check the purity and quantity of every magnetically sorted T cell population. Genomic DNA was isolated from every sorted fraction and measured by UV absorbance on a Nanodrop 2000c.

This entry belongs to a study of shared clonotypes between healthy human individuals (dated by TCRdb to 2020 to 2021). In terms of the full investigation: A couple of women and three men aged 18 to 49 years were included in the cohort. For each donor, CD4 naive and CD4 memory were each given three plates, CD8 naive was given two plates, and CD8 memory was given one plate. Blood TCR repertoires of about five healthy adults were deeply sequenced to estimate repertoire size and the extent of clonotype sharing between individuals. Different laboratories and diverse techniques were used to prepare libraries and sequence TCR repertoires, to increase sequencing depth and limit assay-specific biases. Per donor, leukapheresis produced somewhere between about 0.94 and 9 billion PBMCs.

Per the germline V gene, MNHEY is the CDR1 and SVGAGI is the CDR2. From cysteine to phenylalanine, the CDR3 is 15 amino acids long. Just CDR3 DNA is preserved here, 45 bases in frame from base 1. V loses 2 bases, J loses 0 bases, and the germline ends lie 8 bases apart. General conclusions and limits of the study: Sampling was limited to blood, and TCR repertoires in tissue likely differ from TCR repertoires in blood. When a few donors were compared, the shared fraction of clonotypes was 5% to 6.5% for naive CD4, over 3% for naive CD8, roughly 2.3% for memory CD4, and around 0.37% for memory CD8. Incomplete sequencing was indicated by rarefaction of sorted-subset datasets, despite the large sequencing depth. Compared with non-shared clonotypes, clonotypes shared by all four sorted-subset donors had higher generation probabilities. The genetic and exposure-history diversity represented was limited by the small number of donors. Naive subsets generally had larger estimated clonotype richness than memory subsets did. Pairwise subsampling led to the expectation that sequencing depth would affect the degree of clonotype sharing among donors.

TCR CDR3 regions were amplified from genomic DNA by multiplex PCR using the deep immunoSEQ assay. Genomic DNA extracted from each cell subset was distributed evenly over all wells of several immunoSEQ 96-well plates, and each plate served as one replicate. Each replicate PCR for sorted subsets received roughly 0.2 ug genomic DNA, equal to around 32,000 T cell genomes. The purified libraries were quantified using a Qubit 3.0 fluorometer, sized with a Bioanalyzer 2100, and then quantified again using the KAPA Library Quantification kit. Every immunoSEQ 96-well plate was sequenced on a dedicated single-read 150-cycle Illumina NextSeq 550 flow cell. In the paper's pipeline: Because the immunoSEQ output included only junctional sequences and no quality scores, the filtering could not be the same as the filtering used for full-length reads. Sequences were annotated with PyIR, a Python wrapper for IgBLAST v1.9, and V/J genes and CDR3 were assigned using IMGT germline references. Any read was removed if the V/J assignment was weak (E-value above 1e-6), the CDR3 was missing, or the read contained stop codons, out-of-frame junctions, or ambiguous translated residues. V3J clonotypes were defined as sequences sharing an identical inferred V gene, J gene, and CDR3 amino acid sequence. The percentage overlap between two repertoires was calculated by dividing the number of shared unique clonotypes by the size of the smaller repertoire. Repertoire richness was assessed with RTK rarefaction, the Chao1 estimator, and Recon v2.1 estimates of unobserved clonotypes. Generation probabilities were computed with OLGA for all TCRbeta clonotypes obtained by the gDNA method from a handful of donors. The immuneACCESS repertoire file appears here via TCRdb, limited to in-frame rearrangements. These files lack a portion of the clones; in checked studies, under half of the deficit traces to unresolved V genes, and the cause of the others is not known. V and J calls and clone size follow that table, whereas D and trimming were derived from the DNA. The sample table contains millions of clones; only one count was recorded for 93% of them. The ten largest clones represent 0.3% to 0.4% of the sample.

Sequencing used naive CD4+ T cells from PBMCs. Interpreted using the paper, the cell subset or site label stands for: CD45RA+ positively selected. This clonotype was sampled from a man younger than 35 in good health. Some clones in this sample may be carry-over from other donors' samples. The chain joins TRBV6-5 to TRBJ2-1; tentative D gene TRBD2, with 5 bases matching. CDR3 region: CASSYEGLSYNEQFF. The base sequence is TGTGCCAGCAGTTACGAGGGTCTCTCCTACAATGAGCAGTTCTTC.